This T cell receptor (beta chain) was captured in a study of T-cell memory formation after mild COVID-19. The study, taken as a whole, reports: Later expanders leaned CD4+, whereas clones that contracted between day 15 and 85 were balanced CD4/CD8. The second-wave clones peaking on day 37 were not confirmed as SARS-CoV-2-specific. Shrinking CD4+ clones were chiefly CM and EM; CD8+ ones were chiefly EMRA.

In its sample, this clonotype was seen a few times. The target antigen is unknown. Germline V gene sequence: CDR1 SNHLY, CDR2 FYNNEI. The CDR3 spans 12 residues. V shed 6 bases and J shed 2 bases, with 8 bases lying between them. From 5'RACE with constant-segment primers came TCR alpha and TCR beta cDNA libraries that carried sample barcodes and UMIs. TCRdb reprocessed the 5' RACE reads with MiXCR, giving one entry per CDR3 protein. Of 250,000 to 350,000 distinct CDR3 sequences detected, about 16% appear once; the ten largest clones hold 20% to 25%. The clonotype was recovered from a young man who had mild COVID-19 (a few samples of this study predate the infection). Cell type and time point are not known. This chain links TRBV2 with TRBJ2-7; D is uncertain. Sequenced sample: PBMCs or a T cell subset sorted from them (not recorded which). The CDR3 coding sequence is TGTGCCAGCAGGGTGACAACCTACGAGCAGTACTTC. Amino acids: CASRVTTYEQYF.